This T cell receptor (beta chain) was sequenced during a study of blood T cells in healthy people across ages. Extractions gave at least 5 micrograms of total RNA per sample. This CDR3 region has 13 residues. Trimming cost V 6 bases and J 0 bases, with 12 bases left between them. Per germline, CDR1 SQVTM and CDR2 ANQGSEA. A sample-barcoded 5' primer and a J-beta primer mix were used in a second PCR of roughly 7 to 12 cycles. Each cDNA molecule received a tag from a template-switch adaptor that had 12 random nucleotides. In TCRdb, the 5' RACE reads were re-called with MiXCR into one record per CDR3 protein. Of 600,000 to 1,000,000 distinct CDR3 sequences in the sample, roughly 25% were seen once. As to this clonotype: What it binds is unknown.

Regarding the study as a whole: As age increased, TCR beta diversity per million T cells fell in a roughly linear fashion.

The same data also contributed to another study, on T cells of mothers and their children.

The sequencing sample was made of blood. The chain combines TRBV29-1 with TRBJ2-7; D might be TRBD1 (6 bases). This receptor was obtained from a boy aged 10-17 years in good health. The CDR3 sequence: CSVTGTYSYEQYF. The DNA of the CDR3 is TGCAGCGTCACCGGGACATACTCCTACGAGCAGTACTTC.